This passage covers 19 T cell receptor beta chains from one sample sequenced in a study of T cells in Graves' hyperthyroidism and ophthalmopathy. Amplification of TCR beta CDR3 regions was performed using RNA transcripts as template. In the first-round RT-PCR of the TCR CDR3, the HTBI primer set was used. TCRdb fed the multiplex PCR reads into MiXCR, producing one record per CDR3 protein. The sample holds about 290,000 distinct CDR3 sequences, 15% seen once. Sequencing was performed on blood. These TCRs come from a woman aged 45-60 years with Graves' hyperthyroidism that later progressed to Graves' ophthalmopathy.

The chain has TRBV2 and TRBJ2-1; 11 bases fit TRBD2. In germline, CDR1 is SNHLY, CDR2 FYNNEI. The CDR3 extends over 15 amino acids. V was clipped by 5 bases and J by 10 bases; unmatched bases: 10. CDR3 sequence reads: CASSFPLAGAKEQFF. The DNA for the CDR3 is TGTGCCAGCAGTTTCCCACTAGCGGGAGCAAAGGAGCAGTTCTTC.

The sample holds a few counts of this clonotype. The chain has TRBV30 and TRBJ1-2, with a tentative D call TRBD1 (6 bases). The CDR3 extends over 12 amino acids. Trimming pared 3 bases from V and 4 bases from J, leaving 9 bases between. Germline V gives CDR1 GTSNPN, CDR2 SVGIG (reference sequence). Here the CDR3 reads CAWRTGVYGYTF. CDR3 nucleotide sequence: TGTGCCTGGAGGACAGGCGTCTATGGCTACACCTTC.

This clonotype was seen ten or more times. V and J are TRBV6-1 and TRBJ1-5, with D possibly TRBD1 on 6 matching bases. Germline V gene lookup returns CDR1 MNHNS and CDR2 SASEGT. The ends were cut back, 5 bases at V and 3 bases at J, with 14 bases in the middle. This CDR3 comprises 15 residues. For the CDR3, the DNA is TGTGCCAGCAGTTCCGGGACAACCAACAATCAGCCCCAGCATTTT. Amino acids: CASSSGTTNNQPQHF.

This clonotype has at least ten counts. Here the CDR3 DNA reads TGTGCCACCTTACCCTGGGGGGGACACGAGCAGTACTTC. Residues: CATLPWGGHEQYF. The chain is built from TRBV6-2 or TRBV6-3 and TRBJ2-7; 7 nucleotides match TRBD2. CDR1 is MNHEY, CDR2 SVGEGT, per germline. The junction had 11 bases not matched to a gene; V was cut back by 10 bases and J by 5 bases. This CDR3 region has 13 residues.

This clonotype appeared many times. The chain employs TRBV6-1 and TRBJ2-7, with a possible D match to TRBD2 (5 bases). CDR3 length equals 13 residues. Deletions cut 7 bases from V and 3 bases from J, with 13 bases between. Per germline, CDR1 MNHNS and CDR2 SASEGT. CDR3 region: CASTRELGYEQYF. The CDR3 DNA reads as TGTGCCAGCACGAGGGAGCTGGGCTACGAGCAGTACTTC.

This clonotype appeared many times. The chain is built from TRBV3-1 and TRBJ2-7; the D gene is possibly TRBD2 (6 bases). CDR1 is LGHDT and CDR2 is YNNKEL in the germline V gene (reference sequence). The CDR3 is made up of 15 amino acids. V lost 2 bases and J 5 bases, leaving 16 bases between the germline ends. CDR3: CASSQPGRWGDEQYF. The CDR3 DNA follows: TGTGCCAGCAGCCAACCCGGAAGGTGGGGGGACGAGCAGTACTTC.

Many counts were recorded for this clonotype. The rearrangement joins TRBV2 to TRBJ1-6; possible D gene TRBD1, 6 bases. Trimming took 9 bases from V and 4 from J, leaving 7 bases between them. Germline CDR1 and CDR2: SNHLY and FYNNEI. This CDR3 has 12 amino acids. CDR3 loop: CASTGYNSPLHF. In nucleotides, the CDR3 is TGTGCCAGTACAGGGTATAATTCACCCCTCCACTTT.

The rearrangement joins TRBV7-9 to TRBJ1-2, with a weak D call TRBD1 (6 bases). V was cut by 5 bases and J by 8 bases, with 21 bases left in between. CDR3 length equals 15 residues. Germline-derived CDR1 and CDR2 are SEHNR and FQNEAQ (reference sequence). The CDR3 region is CASSQEQGFVVGYTF. The DNA for the CDR3 is TGTGCCAGCAGCCAAGAACAGGGCTTTGTTGTCGGCTACACCTTC.

In this sample, this clonotype turned up many times. J is TRBJ2-7 and V is TRBV19; tentatively, D is TRBD2 (6 bases). Germline-derived CDR1 and CDR2 are LNHDA and SQIVND (reference sequence). The V and J ends lost 4 bases and 1 base respectively, with 11 bases between them. The CDR3 is 14 residues long. The CDR3 nucleotides read TGTGCCAGTAGTACGGCGGGACGATCCTACGAGCAGTACTTC. It specifies CASSTAGRSYEQYF.

This clonotype was detected many times. This chain joins TRBV15 and TRBJ1-2, with TRBD1 as a possible D gene (5 bases). This CDR3 comprises 16 residues. Germline CDR1 is LNHNV and CDR2 is YYDKDF (reference sequence). The V end was cut by 0 bases, the J end by 7 bases, with 18 bases between. In DNA form, the CDR3 reads TGTGCCACCAGCAGAGATTTGCTATCGGGGGTGAGTGGCTACACCTTC. This gives the protein CATSRDLLSGVSGYTF.

This clonotype was detected many times. J is TRBJ2-6 and V is TRBV18; weak D call: TRBD2 (6 bases). Trimming pared 2 bases from V and 1 base from J, leaving 9 bases between. The CDR3 has 16 amino acids. CDR1 is KGHSH and CDR2 is LQKENI in the germline V gene. CDR3 sequence reads: CASSPLEGSGANVLTF. The CDR3 DNA sequence: TGTGCCAGCTCACCATTGGAGGGTTCTGGGGCCAACGTCCTGACTTTC.

This clonotype was counted many times. The chain combines TRBV27 with TRBJ2-5; D is unresolved. Germline values: CDR1 MNHEY, CDR2 SMNVEV (reference sequence). Trimming cost V 5 bases and J 9 bases, with 25 bases left between them. The CDR3 is made up of 16 amino acids. CDR3 region: CASSQTGPSVGLAQYF. CDR3 sequence (DNA): TGTGCCAGCAGTCAAACCGGGCCCTCGGTAGGGCTCGCCCAGTACTTC.

This clonotype showed up just a few times. V and J are TRBV5-1 and TRBJ1-2; the match to TRBD1 covers 8 bases. Germline V gives CDR1 SGHRS, CDR2 YFSETQ. The junction had 8 bases not matched to a gene; V was cut back by 7 bases and J by 6 bases. CDR3 length: 13 residues. CDR3 nucleotide sequence: TGCGCCAGCTCGAAGGGGACAGGTGATGGCTACACCTTC. It codes for CASSKGTGDGYTF.

The V gene is TRBV6-6, the J gene TRBJ1-5, with D maybe TRBD1 (6 bases). Germline V gives CDR1 MNHNY, CDR2 SVGAGI (reference sequence). V was pared by 0 bases and J by 5 bases, with 11 bases between. CDR3 length: 15 amino acids. CDR3 DNA sequence: TGTGCCAGCAGTTACTCAGGGGGGATGGATCAGCCCCAGCATTTT. It encodes CASSYSGGMDQPQHF.

The V gene is TRBV5-1, the J gene TRBJ2-1, with TRBD1 matching over 10 bases. Germline loops: CDR1 SGHRS, CDR2 YFSETQ. With V trimmed by 4 bases and J by 4 bases, 2 bases remained unmatched. The CDR3 is 14 amino acids. CDR3 bases: TGCGCCAGCAGCAAGGACAGGGGGTACAATGAGCAGTTCTTC. It specifies CASSKDRGYNEQFF.

V and J are TRBV10-3 and TRBJ1-4, with TRBD1 matching over 7 bases. V was clipped by 6 bases and J by 8 bases; unmatched bases: 12. This CDR3 is 15 amino acids long. Germline V gene sequence: CDR1 ENHRY, CDR2 SYGVKD. For the CDR3, the DNA is TGTGCCATCAGGAGAGATCGGGACAGTACGGAAAAACTGTTTTTT. This gives the protein CAIRRDRDSTEKLFF.

The sample holds many counts of this clonotype. The V call is TRBV9, the J call TRBJ2-1; 12 bases are shared with TRBD2. The germline V gene encodes CDR1 SGDLS and CDR2 YYNGEE. Trimming removed 3 bases from V and 7 bases from J; junction bases left unmatched: 5. The CDR3 covers 15 residues. CDR3 coding DNA: TGTGCCAGCAGCGACGGACTAGCGGGAAGTAATGAGCAGTTCTTC. Protein product: CASSDGLAGSNEQFF.

This clonotype was counted many times. This rearrangement joins TRBV6-1 to TRBJ2-7, with TRBD1 matching over 8 bases. CDR1 is MNHNS, CDR2 SASEGT, per germline. V lost 5 bases, J lost 4 bases, and 7 bases stayed unmatched. CDR3 length: 14 amino acids. This CDR3 reads CASSPGGSGYEQYF. The DNA for the CDR3 is TGTGCCAGCAGTCCAGGGGGCTCCGGGTACGAGCAGTACTTC.

This clonotype was seen more than once but under ten times. V and J are TRBV18 and TRBJ2-7; perhaps TRBD1 as D (6 bases). The germline V gene encodes CDR1 KGHSH and CDR2 LQKENI. This CDR3 contains 18 residues. Between the trimmed V and J ends, which lost 5 bases and 1 base, there was a span of 24 bases. The CDR3 region has the DNA TGTGCCAGCTCAAGCCGGGACACGCAAATTGGGTGGTCCTACGAGCAGTACTTC. This gives the protein CASSSRDTQIGWSYEQYF.